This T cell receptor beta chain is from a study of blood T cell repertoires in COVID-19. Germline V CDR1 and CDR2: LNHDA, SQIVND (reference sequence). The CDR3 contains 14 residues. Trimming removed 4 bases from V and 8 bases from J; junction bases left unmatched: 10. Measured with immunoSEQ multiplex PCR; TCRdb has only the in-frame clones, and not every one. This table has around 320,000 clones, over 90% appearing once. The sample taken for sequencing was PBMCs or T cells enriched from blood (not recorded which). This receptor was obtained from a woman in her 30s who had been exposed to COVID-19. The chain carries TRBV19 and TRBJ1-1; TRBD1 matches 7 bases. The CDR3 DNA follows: TGTGCCAGTAGTACCGGGACAGAGGGCTCCGAAGCTTTCTTT. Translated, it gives CASSTGTEGSEAFF.